This T cell receptor beta chain is from a study of T cell changes during pregnancy in multiple sclerosis. Sequenced by immunoSEQ multiplex PCR; TCRdb stores in-frame clones only, minus some. This table holds 40,000 to 45,000 clones, about nine tenths found once. This CDR3 is built from 14 residues. Trimming took 7 bases from V and 0 from J, leaving 12 bases between them. In germline, CDR1 is LNHDA, CDR2 SQIVND (reference sequence). Specimen: CD4+ T cells from peripheral blood mononuclear cells, collected before pregnancy. The sequence was obtained from a female donor with multiple sclerosis, enrolled in a pregnancy study. The V and J genes are TRBV19 and TRBJ1-2; D remains unclear. CDR3 DNA sequence: TGTGCCAGTATTGAGCTGAACGCTAACTATGGCTACACCTTC. It yields the protein CASIELNANYGYTF.